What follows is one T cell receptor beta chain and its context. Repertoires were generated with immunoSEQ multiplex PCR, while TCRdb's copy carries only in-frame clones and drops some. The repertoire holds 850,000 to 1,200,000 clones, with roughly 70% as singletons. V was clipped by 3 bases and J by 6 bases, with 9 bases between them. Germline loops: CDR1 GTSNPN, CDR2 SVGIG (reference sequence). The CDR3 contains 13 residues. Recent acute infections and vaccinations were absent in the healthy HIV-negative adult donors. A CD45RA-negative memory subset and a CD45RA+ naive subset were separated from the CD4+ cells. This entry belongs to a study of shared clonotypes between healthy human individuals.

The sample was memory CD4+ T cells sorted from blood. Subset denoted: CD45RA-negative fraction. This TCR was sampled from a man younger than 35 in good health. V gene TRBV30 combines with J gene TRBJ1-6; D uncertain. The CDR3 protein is CAWRSGSNSPLHF. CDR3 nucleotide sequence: TGTGCCTGGAGATCGGGGTCTAATTCACCCCTCCACTTT.